Below are 25 T cell receptor beta chains sequenced from a single sample in a study of cytomegalovirus exposure and HLA in healthy donors (dated by TCRdb to about 2017). Library generation was performed with the immunoSEQ multiplex PCR assay. For the multiplex PCR, a mixture combining 60 forward primers for TCR Vbeta segments and 13 reverse primers for TCR Jbeta segments was used. Sourced from immuneACCESS, this table was stored by TCRdb with only in-frame sequences that have V and J called. A share of the clones is absent; for the studies checked, an unresolved V gene accounts for under half, and the remainder has no known explanation. A total of around 120,000 clones appear in this sample, roughly 82% of them only once. In total, the top ten clones hold around 3.5% of the sample. The sequencing input was PBMCs. The receptors come from a human donor in good health.

This clone showed up just once. The chain couples TRBV5-6 to TRBJ1-2, with D unclear. The V and J ends lost 4 bases and 8 bases respectively, with 15 bases between them. The germline gives CDR1 SGHDT, CDR2 YYEEEE. The CDR3 contains 13 residues. CDR3 in amino acids: CASSPGSSLGYTF. DNA of the CDR3: TGTGCCAGCAGCCCTGGGAGCTCGTTAGGCTACACCTTC.

The chain uses TRBV5-1 and TRBJ2-5; perhaps TRBD2 as D (5 bases). V was shortened by 3 bases and J by 4 bases, with 7 bases between the two germline ends. The CDR3 is made up of 12 amino acids. The germline V gene has CDR1 SGHRS and CDR2 YFSETQ. The DNA of the CDR3 is TGCGCCAGCAGCTGGAGGAGAGAGACCCAGTACTTC. Amino acids: CASSWRRETQYF.

The chain has TRBV2 and TRBJ2-7; D is possibly TRBD2 (6 bases). Trimming pared 1 base from V and 0 bases from J, leaving 19 bases between. In germline, CDR1 is SNHLY, CDR2 FYNNEI. The CDR3 extends over 18 amino acids. The chain's CDR3 is CASSEDGWGTDLSYEQYF. Written as DNA, the CDR3 is TGTGCCAGCAGTGAAGATGGGTGGGGGACTGACCTCTCCTACGAGCAGTACTTC.

V usage is TRBV10-1 and J usage is TRBJ2-1, with TRBD2 identical over 13 bases. V lost 6 bases to trimming and J lost 7 bases; unmatched junction nucleotides: 6. The CDR3 has 15 amino acids. Looked up from germline, CDR1 is WNHNN and CDR2 is SYGVQD (reference sequence). CDR3 in DNA: TGCGCCAGCAGCACTAGCGGGAGGGCCGGGAATGAGCAGTTCTTC. This translates into CASSTSGRAGNEQFF.

In its sample, this clone was seen a few times. One end of the junction fails to match germline, which may point to a read error. The CDR3 spells CAISAGPQGYVYTF. For the CDR3, the DNA is TGTGCCATCAGCGCCGGGCCCCAGGGCTATGTCTACACCTTC. This chain connects TRBV10-3 to TRBJ1-2, with D perhaps matching TRBD1 (5 bases). The CDR3 runs to 14 residues. From germline, CDR1 is ENHRY and CDR2 SYGVKD.

CDR3 bases: TGTGCCAGTAGCCTCTTCCGGGGGGTGAGGAACACCGGGGAGCTGTTTTTT. Encoded protein: CASSLFRGVRNTGELFF. The chain recombines TRBV19 with TRBJ2-2; 7 bases are shared with TRBD2. The V segment lost 6 bases and the J segment 1 base; nucleotides outside the gene matches: 11. Germline CDR1 is LNHDA and CDR2 is SQIVND (reference sequence). There are 17 residues in the CDR3.

V usage is TRBV9 and J usage is TRBJ2-2, with 13 bases matching TRBD2. The trim removed 7 bases at V and 0 bases at J, leaving 6 bases unmatched. The CDR3 is 17 residues long. Germline-derived CDR1 and CDR2 are SGDLS and YYNGEE. The CDR3 nucleotides read TGTGCCAGCGGCGGACTAGCGGGAGCGGCGAACACCGGGGAGCTGTTTTTT. Translating gives CASGGLAGAANTGELFF.

This clone turned up a few times. The chain combines TRBV9 with TRBJ2-7, with 7 bases that match TRBD2. Germline V CDR1 and CDR2: SGDLS, YYNGEE. The CDR3 totals 15 residues. Germline trimming cut 2 bases from V and 2 bases from J; bases unmatched to any gene: 7. The CDR3 nucleotides read TGTGCCAGCAGCGTCCCTAGCGGCGAGCCCTACGAGCAGTACTTC. Translation gives CASSVPSGEPYEQYF.

This chain uses TRBV28 with TRBJ1-1; 7 bases fit TRBD1. The CDR3 contains 15 residues. V trimming: 6 bases; J trimming: 5 bases; junction bases outside the gene matches: 12. CDR1 and CDR2 from the germline V gene are MDHEN and SYDVKM. CDR3 region: CASRIDRVTRTEAFF. DNA for the CDR3: TGTGCCAGCAGGATAGACAGGGTAACGAGAACTGAAGCTTTCTTT.

The rearrangement uses TRBV2 and TRBJ2-4; 10 bases are a match to TRBD2. CDR1 SNHLY and CDR2 FYNNEI come from the germline V gene. The V and J ends lost 4 bases and 4 bases, in that order; junction bases with no gene match: 4. This CDR3 contains 15 residues. This chain's CDR3 is CASSAEGLAKNIQYF. In nucleotides, the CDR3 is TGTGCCAGCAGTGCCGAGGGACTAGCGAAAAACATTCAGTACTTC.

V is TRBV29-1 and J is TRBJ1-1; 9 bases are shared with TRBD1. J gave up 6 bases and V 3 bases, and 11 bases lay outside the gene matches. This CDR3 region has 15 residues. Germline V gene data show CDR1 as SQVTM and CDR2 as ANQGSEA. CDR3: CSVEASWDRVPEAFF. The CDR3 DNA follows: TGCAGCGTTGAGGCGTCGTGGGACAGGGTTCCTGAAGCTTTCTTT.

This clone was found a few times. V gene TRBV4-1 combines with J gene TRBJ2-5; D unclear. Trimming removed 1 base at V and 0 bases at J, with 15 bases between. Germline CDR1 reads MGHRA; CDR2 reads YSYEKL. The CDR3 is 17 residues long. DNA of the CDR3: TGCGCCAGCAGCCAAGGCCCCTTCGCGAAGTACCAAGAGACCCAGTACTTC. Amino acids: CASSQGPFAKYQETQYF.

V and J are TRBV4-1 and TRBJ1-1; a weak D match, TRBD1 (5 bases). The CDR3 spans 12 residues. Germline-derived CDR1 and CDR2 are MGHRA and YSYEKL. V shed 1 base and J shed 11 bases, with 11 bases lying between them. The CDR3, as DNA: TGCGCCAGCAGCCAAGGGGGCGCGTGGGCTTTCTTT. It is translated as CASSQGGAWAFF.

The chain combines TRBV5-1 with TRBJ2-1; TRBD2 aligns across 8 bases. V lost 0 bases and J lost 0; bases outside the gene matches: 2. CDR3 length: 16 residues. Germline-derived CDR1 and CDR2 are SGHRS and YFSETQ. The CDR3 DNA is TGCGCCAGCAGCTTGGGTGGGACTAGCTCCTACAATGAGCAGTTCTTC. Amino acids: CASSLGGTSSYNEQFF.

The chain has TRBV25-1 and TRBJ2-3, with 12 bases fitting TRBD2. The CDR3 is 14 residues long. V was pared by 3 bases and J by 9 bases, with 4 bases of the junction left unmatched. Germline-derived CDR1 and CDR2 are MGHDK and SYGVNS. The CDR3 reads CASSEASGRGTQYF. Written as DNA, the CDR3 is TGTGCCAGCAGTGAGGCTAGCGGGAGGGGCACGCAGTATTTT.

The chain couples TRBV5-8 to TRBJ1-5; 9 nucleotides agree with TRBD1. Germline V gene lookup returns CDR1 SGHTS and CDR2 YDEGEE. J lost 2 bases, V lost 4 bases, and 7 bases had no gene match. The CDR3 sequence is 16 residues long. As DNA, the CDR3 is TGTGCCAGCAGCACCGGACAGGGGATACGCAATCAGCCCCAGCATTTT. Protein: CASSTGQGIRNQPQHF.

The chain has TRBV2 and TRBJ1-2; D perhaps matches TRBD1 (6 bases). This CDR3 region has 13 residues. From germline, CDR1 is SNHLY and CDR2 FYNNEI. Trimming removed 6 bases at V and 6 bases at J, with 14 bases between. Written as DNA, the CDR3 is TGTGCCAGCAGATCACAGGGAGGGAATGGCTACACCTTC. Translated, it gives CASRSQGGNGYTF. The variable domain in full, completed from reference TRBV2 and TRBJ1-2, reads EPEVTQTPSHQVTQMGQEVILRCVPISNHLYFYWYRQILGQKVEFLVSFYNNEISEKSEIFDDQFSVERPDGSNFTLKIRSTKLEDSAMYFCASRSQGGNGYTFGSGTRLTVV.

The chain couples TRBV11-2 to TRBJ2-2; D may be TRBD1 (5 bases). The V gene lost 2 bases and the J gene lost 5 bases, with 9 bases spanning the gap. The germline CDR1 and CDR2 sequences are SGHAT and FQNNGV. The CDR3 length is 14 residues. CDR3 protein: CASSLPTATGELFF. CDR3 coding DNA: TGTGCCAGCAGCTTACCGACAGCTACCGGGGAGCTGTTTTTT.

The chain joins TRBV7-9 to TRBJ1-4, with no clear D. Germline values: CDR1 SEHNR, CDR2 FQNEAQ (reference sequence). V lost 5 bases to trimming and J lost 8 bases, with 12 bases between them. There are 13 residues in the CDR3. In nucleotides, the CDR3 is TGTGCCAGCAGCAGCCGGGGAGGGGAAAAACTGTTTTTT. Translated, it gives CASSSRGGEKLFF.

This clone was found once. The chain carries TRBV5-1 and TRBJ2-1; 12 bases are shared with TRBD2. The J segment lost 6 bases and the V segment lost 4 bases, leaving 11 bases of the junction unmatched. The length of the CDR3 is 17 residues. The germline gives CDR1 SGHRS, CDR2 YFSETQ. Here the CDR3 DNA reads TGCGCCAGCAGCCTGCTAGCGGGAGGGCCTAGGGCCAATGAGCAGTTCTTC. It is translated as CASSLLAGGPRANEQFF.

This chain joins TRBV6-1 and TRBJ2-7; possibly TRBD1 for D (6 bases). The CDR3 has 13 residues. V was trimmed by 5 bases and J by 7 bases, leaving 15 bases between them. Germline V gene data show CDR1 as MNHNS and CDR2 as SASEGT. CDR3 nucleotides: TGTGCCAGCAGTCTACAGGGAGTTAGTGAGCAGTACTTC. As protein: CASSLQGVSEQYF.

The chain is built from TRBV7-2 and TRBJ2-7; 8 bases line up with TRBD1. The V and J ends lost 0 bases and 6 bases, in that order; junction bases with no gene match: 10. From germline, CDR1 is SGHTA and CDR2 FQGNSA. The CDR3 length is 16 residues. The CDR3 sequence is CASSLARDPGGGEQYF. In DNA, the CDR3 is TGTGCCAGCAGCTTAGCCCGTGACCCAGGGGGCGGCGAGCAGTACTTC.

The chain has TRBV19 and TRBJ2-7, with D hard to call. The V gene's germline CDR1 is LNHDA and CDR2 SQIVND (reference sequence). CDR3 length: 14 residues. The V and J ends lost 1 base and 6 bases respectively, with 13 bases between them. The CDR3 reads CASSIGPSSAEQYF. The CDR3 DNA reads as TGTGCCAGTAGTATAGGCCCCTCCAGCGCCGAGCAGTACTTC.

The chain links TRBV2 to TRBJ2-3; TRBD2 aligns across 10 bases. CDR3 length equals 14 residues. Germline CDR1 SNHLY, CDR2 FYNNEI. The junction had 5 bases not matched to a gene; V was cut back by 8 bases and J by 3 bases. The CDR3 bases are TGTGCCAGCTCTGGTAGCGGGAGGACAGATACGCAGTATTTT. It encodes CASSGSGRTDTQYF.

The chain uses TRBV20-1 and TRBJ2-1; weak D call: TRBD2 (6 bases). From germline, CDR1 is DFQATT and CDR2 SNEGSKA (reference sequence). CDR3 length: 11 amino acids. V was cut by 1 base and J by 9 bases, with 7 bases left in between. The CDR3 sequence: CSARGGVEQFF. In nucleotides, the CDR3 is TGCAGTGCTAGAGGCGGGGTTGAGCAGTTCTTC.